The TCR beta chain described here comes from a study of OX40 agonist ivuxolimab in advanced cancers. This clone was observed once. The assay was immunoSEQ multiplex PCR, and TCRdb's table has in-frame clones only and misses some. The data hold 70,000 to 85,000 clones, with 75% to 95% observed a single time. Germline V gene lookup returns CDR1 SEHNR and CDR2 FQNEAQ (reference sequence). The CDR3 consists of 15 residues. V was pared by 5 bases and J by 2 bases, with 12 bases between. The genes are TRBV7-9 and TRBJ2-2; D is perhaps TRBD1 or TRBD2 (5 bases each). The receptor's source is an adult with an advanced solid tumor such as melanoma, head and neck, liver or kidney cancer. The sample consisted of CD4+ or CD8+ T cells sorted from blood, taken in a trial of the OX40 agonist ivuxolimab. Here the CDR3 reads CASSEGPRNTGELFF. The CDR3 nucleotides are TGTGCCAGCAGCGAGGGACCCAGAAACACCGGGGAGCTGTTTTTT.